This T cell receptor (beta chain) was identified during a study of blood T cells in healthy people across ages (dated by TCRdb to the mid-2010s). About the study as a whole: In model experiments, template switching captured about one uniquely barcoded TCR beta cDNA molecule for every two T cells. Using deep sequencing normalized with unique cDNA molecular identifiers, the study measured how TCR beta repertoire diversity changes with age. The donors were split into four age groups: young (average about 16 years), middle-aged (roughly 39), aged (62) and long-lived (roughly 77). To avoid experimental bias, donors of different ages were spread randomly across the sequencing lanes. For two donors (one aged 18 to 30 and one aged 80 or older), the study analyzed two additional independent replicas of 1 million unique cDNA reads from the same blood draw.

Libraries came from 5' RACE. The reads were generated on an Illumina HiSeq 2500. The second PCR ran for about 6 to 12 cycles and used a J-beta primer mix along with a sample-barcoded 5' primer. Each TCR beta cDNA molecule received a unique molecular identifier from a template-switch 5' adaptor carrying 12 random nucleotides. Each sample yielded at least 3 million CDR3-containing paired-end reads. All of the RNA was converted into first-strand cDNA using the Mint cDNA synthesis kit, with a TRBC-specific oligonucleotide serving as the primer. After uracil-DNA glycosylase treatment, a first 18-cycle PCR used universal primers M1SS and BC2_uni_R on all cDNA. The paper's processing steps were these. For normalization, 1 million high-quality reads were randomly selected from each sample, with every read carrying a distinct molecular identifier. Instead of being binned into consensus sequences, reads with shared molecular identifiers were discarded. MiTCR, set to a Q25 quality threshold and the strictest error-elimination algorithm, was used for CDR3 identification, clonotype clustering and error correction. A nonparametric unseen species model with Euler transformation was used to estimate a lower bound on total TCR beta diversity. The public reads were quality trimmed at Q25 with fastp and then assembled into clones with MiXCR by TCRdb, keeping productive beta chains. Rows merge per CDR3 protein into single entries with the most common DNA and genes. The V and J calls were determined by TCRdb, not by the authors. The sample includes roughly 700,000 distinct CDR3 sequences, with 49% observed a single time. Roughly 34% of the sample comes from the top ten.

The table lists this clonotype with many counts. The antigen it recognizes is unknown. Base qualities are missing; no much larger clone stands one base away. Systemically healthy Caucasian individuals from Russia, 35 to 50 in total and aged about 6 to 100 years, were included as donors. Each donor gave around 9.5 milliliters of peripheral blood, collected into EDTA-treated Vacutainer tubes. PBMCs were isolated by Ficoll-Paque density-gradient centrifugation, with at least 6 million obtained per sample. Trizol reagent was used to extract total RNA from PBMCs, with at least 5.5 micrograms per sample. The percentages of naive CD45RAhigh/CD27high T cells were determined by flow cytometry on a PBMC aliquot from every donor. The paper as a whole reports these results and caveats: Since profiling was done on bulk unsorted PBMCs, naive and antigen-experienced compartments could not be conclusively compared. As age increased, observed TCR beta diversity per million T cells dropped in a roughly linear way, and a significant reduction was already evident by age 40. Total diversity estimates from one million sequenced T cells were considered lower bounds and underestimates. The long-lived group showed more naive CD4+ T cells, fewer expanded clones and increased TCR diversity than the aged group, suggesting age selection. Because the CMV infection status of the donors was unknown, age-related changes in expanded clonotypes may potentially have been confounded. There was a strong correlation between observed TCR beta diversity and the percentage of naive T cells measured by flow cytometry.

From the cysteine up to the phenylalanine, the CDR3 has a length of 15 residues. Left in the record is the CDR3 DNA by itself, 45 bases read in frame from the first base. According to the germline V gene, CDR1 reads MDHEN and CDR2 reads SYDVKM. V drops 7 bases and J drops 2 bases, leaving 18 bases in between. The chain employs TRBV28 and TRBJ2-7; 6 matching bases give a weak D call of TRBD1. This sequence originates from a woman aged 55-69 years in good health. The sequenced sample consisted of blood. The nucleotides read TGTGCCAGCATAGGGGATTGGGACAAGGCCTACGAGCAGTACTTC. Its product reads: CASIGDWDKAYEQYF.